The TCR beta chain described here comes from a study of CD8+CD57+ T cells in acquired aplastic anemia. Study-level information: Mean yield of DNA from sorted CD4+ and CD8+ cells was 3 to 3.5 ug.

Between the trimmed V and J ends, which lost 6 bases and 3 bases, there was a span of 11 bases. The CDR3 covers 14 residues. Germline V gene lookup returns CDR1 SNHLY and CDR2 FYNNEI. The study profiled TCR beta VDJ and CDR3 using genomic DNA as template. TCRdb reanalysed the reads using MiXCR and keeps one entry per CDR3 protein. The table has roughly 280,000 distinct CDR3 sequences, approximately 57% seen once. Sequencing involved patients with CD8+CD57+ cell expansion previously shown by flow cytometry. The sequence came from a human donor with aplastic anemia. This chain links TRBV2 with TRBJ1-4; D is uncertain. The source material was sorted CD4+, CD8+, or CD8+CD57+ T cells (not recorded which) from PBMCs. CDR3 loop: CASSLEMANEKLFF. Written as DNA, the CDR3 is TGTGCCAGCAGCTTGGAGATGGCTAATGAAAAACTGTTTTTT.